The clone carrying this TCR beta chain was seen ten or more times. TCRdb reanalysed the 5' RACE reads using MiXCR and keeps one entry per CDR3 protein. The repertoire holds about 22,000 distinct CDR3 sequences, with 3.5% to 4.5% as singletons. These data belong to a study of early T cells in non-severe SARS-CoV-2 infection. The germline gives CDR1 DFQATT, CDR2 SNEGSKA (reference sequence). This CDR3 is built from 15 residues. V lost 0 bases to trimming and J lost 7 bases; unmatched junction nucleotides: 6. The sequence was obtained from an adult who was a healthcare worker with PCR-confirmed SARS-CoV-2 infection or an uninfected control (not recorded which). Material for sequencing was whole blood. This rearrangement joins TRBV20-1 to TRBJ1-6; 7 bases line up with TRBD1. The CDR3 region has the DNA TGCAGTGCTAGAGAGACAGGGTCGGGGAATTCACCCCTCCACTTT. Protein: CSARETGSGNSPLHF.